Shown below are 12 T cell receptor beta chains from a single sample sequenced in a study of cytomegalovirus exposure and HLA in healthy donors. 13 Jbeta primers and 60 Vbeta primers were used for the PCR. Measured with immunoSEQ multiplex PCR; TCRdb has only the in-frame clones, and not every one. This table has about 160,000 clones, about three quarters appearing once. Specimen: PBMCs. Receptors originate from a female donor in good health and CMV-seronegative.

This clone was recorded once. The chain combines TRBV6-1 with TRBJ2-6; 10 positions agree with TRBD1. J gave up 0 bases and V 2 bases, and 7 bases lay outside the gene matches. Germline V gene lookup returns CDR1 MNHNS and CDR2 SASEGT. This CDR3 is 19 amino acids long. The CDR3 bases are TGTGCCAGCAGTGAAAGGTTGACAGGGGGCTCCTCTGGGGCCAACGTCCTGACTTTC. It yields the protein CASSERLTGGSSGANVLTF.

The chain employs TRBV27 and TRBJ1-1; TRBD1 agrees at 7 bases. The CDR3 is 14 residues long. CDR1 MNHEY and CDR2 SMNVEV come from the germline V gene (reference sequence). V was pared by 6 bases and J by 4 bases, with 8 bases of the junction left unmatched. The CDR3 DNA reads as TGTGCCAGCAGCCCGACAGGGTCGGTCACTGAAGCTTTCTTT. It is translated as CASSPTGSVTEAFF.

This rearrangement joins TRBV6-6 to TRBJ2-1, with 11 bases matching TRBD1. The junction had 8 bases not matched to a gene; V was cut back by 6 bases and J by 7 bases. There are 15 residues in the CDR3. The germline CDR1 and CDR2 sequences are MNHNY and SVGAGI (reference sequence). CDR3 coding DNA: TGTGCCAGCAGGAAACTGGGACAGGGGGAAAATGAGCAGTTCTTC. Protein sequence: CASRKLGQGENEQFF.

The chain employs TRBV5-1 and TRBJ1-3; D is possibly TRBD1 (6 bases). The CDR3 has 17 amino acids. Germline CDR1 reads SGHRS; CDR2 reads YFSETQ. Trimming left V 3 bases short and J 0 bases short, with 16 bases between. CDR3 loop: CASSYSPTGLSGNTIYF. CDR3 DNA sequence: TGCGCCAGCAGCTACTCCCCGACAGGCCTCTCTGGAAACACCATATATTTT.

This clone has only a few counts. The chain couples TRBV29-1 to TRBJ2-2; 11 bases match TRBD2. Germline CDR1 and CDR2: SQVTM and ANQGSEA. The CDR3 loop spans 15 amino acids. The CDR3 region has the DNA TGCACCAAACAACTAGGGACTAGCGGCACCGGGGAGCTGTTTTTT. Protein: CTKQLGTSGTGELFF.

V gene TRBV5-1 combines with J gene TRBJ1-1; weak D call: TRBD1 (6 bases). V lost 0 bases and J 1 base, leaving 10 bases between the germline ends. The CDR3 runs 15 residues. Germline V lookup: CDR1 SGHRS, CDR2 YFSETQ. The CDR3 protein is CASSLDGTPNTEAFF. CDR3 bases: TGCGCCAGCAGCTTGGATGGGACACCGAACACTGAAGCTTTCTTT.

This chain links TRBV30 with TRBJ2-6; no reliable D call. Per germline, CDR1 GTSNPN and CDR2 SVGIG (reference sequence). The CDR3 loop spans 15 amino acids. The V and J ends lost 3 bases and 0 bases respectively, with 9 bases between them. The CDR3 DNA reads as TGTGCCTGGAGGAAGTCGGGCTCTGGGGCCAACGTCCTGACTTTC. As protein: CAWRKSGSGANVLTF.

The chain combines TRBV19 with TRBJ1-1; D is unresolved. Germline CDR1 reads LNHDA; CDR2 reads SQIVND (reference sequence). V gave up 5 bases and J gave up 3 bases, with 19 bases separating them. There are 16 residues in the CDR3. The CDR3 bases are TGTGCCAGTAGTTTCTCGGTCCACAGCCATTACACTGAAGCTTTCTTT. It yields the protein CASSFSVHSHYTEAFF.

This clone appeared once. The CDR3 loop reads CASSSRGGVGFGTDTQYF. CDR3 sequence (DNA): TGTGCCAGCAGCTCCCGCGGGGGAGTAGGGTTTGGCACAGATACGCAGTATTTT. The chain combines TRBV9 with TRBJ2-3; 7 positions agree with TRBD2. Trimming removed 4 bases from V and 1 base from J; junction bases left unmatched: 15. The CDR3 runs 18 residues. Germline V gene sequence: CDR1 SGDLS, CDR2 YYNGEE. Using reference TRBV9 and TRBJ2-3 for the parts outside the CDR3, the full variable domain is DSGVTQTPKHLITATGQRVTLRCSPRSGDLSVYWYQQSLDQGLQFLIQYYNGEERAKGNILERFSAQQFPDLHSELNLSSLELGDSALYFCASSSRGGVGFGTDTQYFGPGTRLTVL.

The chain combines TRBV18 with TRBJ1-4; no definite D call. Germline V gene sequence: CDR1 KGHSH, CDR2 LQKENI. CDR3 length: 13 amino acids. V was pared by 3 bases and J by 8 bases, with 10 bases between. The CDR3 DNA reads TGTGCCAGCTCACCGGAGGTGGGCGAAAAACTGTTTTTT. This codes for CASSPEVGEKLFF.

The V call is TRBV29-1, the J call TRBJ2-5, with 8 bases lining up with TRBD1. V was clipped by 6 bases and J by 4 bases; unmatched bases: 4. The CDR3 is made up of 12 amino acids. CDR1 is SQVTM and CDR2 is ANQGSEA in the germline V gene. Here the CDR3 reads CSVGTGRETQYF. In DNA form, the CDR3 reads TGCAGCGTGGGGACAGGCCGAGAGACCCAGTACTTC.

With regard to this clone: One end of the junction fails to match germline, which may point to a read error. The chain is built from TRBV7-7 and TRBJ2-5, with D tentatively TRBD1 (6 bases). The CDR3 extends over 14 amino acids. Germline V gives CDR1 SSHAT, CDR2 FNYEAQ (reference sequence). Here the CDR3 reads CASSFTGFGETQYF. The CDR3 nucleotides read TGTGCTAGCAGCTTTACAGGGTTTGGGGAGACCCAGTACTTC.